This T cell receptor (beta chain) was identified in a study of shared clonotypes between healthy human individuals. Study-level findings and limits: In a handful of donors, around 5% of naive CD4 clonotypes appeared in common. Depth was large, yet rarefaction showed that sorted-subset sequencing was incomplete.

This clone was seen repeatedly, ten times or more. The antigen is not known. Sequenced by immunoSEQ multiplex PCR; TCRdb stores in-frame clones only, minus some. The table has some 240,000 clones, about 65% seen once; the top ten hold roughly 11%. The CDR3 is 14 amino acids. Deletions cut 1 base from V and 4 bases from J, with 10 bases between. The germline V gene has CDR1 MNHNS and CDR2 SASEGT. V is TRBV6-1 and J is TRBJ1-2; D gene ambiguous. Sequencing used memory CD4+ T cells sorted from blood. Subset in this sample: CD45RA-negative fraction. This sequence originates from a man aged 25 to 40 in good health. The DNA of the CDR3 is TGTGCCAGCAGTGAAGAGTTCGTGGTCTATGGCTACACCTTC. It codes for CASSEEFVVYGYTF.